This paragraph covers one T cell receptor beta chain sequence. This entry comes from a study of blood T cell repertoires in COVID-19. Study summary: Nucleic acid was either cDNA or gDNA, and it came from T cells, B-cell-depleted T cells, or PBMCs.

The ends were cut back, 0 bases at V and 7 bases at J, with 15 bases in the middle. Germline CDR1 reads SGHTA; CDR2 reads FQGTGA. This CDR3 contains 15 residues. As handled by the study authors: Amplification of reference gene primers provided the estimated nucleated cell counts. TCRdb keeps only in-frame clones here, not all; method: immunoSEQ multiplex PCR. V and J calls and clone size are as listed in that table; D and trimming were resolved from the DNA. The table lists approximately 77,000 clones, approximately 90% of them singletons. This receptor was identified in a middle-aged man with active COVID-19. The genes are TRBV7-3 and TRBJ1-1; weak D call: TRBD1 (6 bases). Material for sequencing was peripheral blood. In DNA, the CDR3 is TGTGCCAGCAGCTTAACCCGGACAGATCCCCTTGAAGCTTTCTTT. Its protein is CASSLTRTDPLEAFF.